This passage covers 5 T cell receptor beta chains from one sample sequenced in a study of early T cells in non-severe SARS-CoV-2 infection. TCRdb recomputed calls from the 5' RACE reads with MiXCR, one row per CDR3 protein. The top ten hold 0.95% to 1.5% of the sample, which has 99,000 or so distinct CDR3 sequences, 16% seen once. The specimen sequenced was whole blood. The receptors here all came from an adult who was a healthcare worker with PCR-confirmed SARS-CoV-2 infection or an uninfected control (not recorded which).

The chain is built from TRBV5-1 and TRBJ2-2; tentative D call: TRBD1 (6 bases). V was pared by 2 bases and J by 5 bases, with 13 bases between. The CDR3 has 15 amino acids. CDR1 is SGHRS, CDR2 YFSETQ, per germline. The CDR3 is CASSFATGSTGELFF. In nucleotides, the CDR3 is TGCGCCAGCAGCTTTGCGACAGGATCTACCGGGGAGCTGTTTTTT.

This clonotype was recorded once. This CDR3 reads CAWSVRGSSEQFF. In DNA, the CDR3 is TGTGCCTGGAGTGTACGGGGTAGCTCTGAGCAGTTCTTC. The chain is built from TRBV30 and TRBJ2-1; tentatively, D is TRBD2 (5 bases). Deletions cut 0 bases from V and 9 bases from J, with 12 bases between. This CDR3 contains 13 residues. Germline values: CDR1 GTSNPN, CDR2 SVGIG (reference sequence). Full variable domain (missing parts from reference TRBV30 and TRBJ2-1): SQTIHQWPATLVQPVGSPLSLECTVEGTSNPNLYWYRQAAGRGLQLLFYSVGIGQISSEVPQNLSASRPQDRQFILSSKKLLLSDSGFYLCAWSVRGSSEQFFGPGTRLTVL.

This clonotype has just a few counts. The rearrangement links TRBV7-2 to TRBJ2-1, with D possibly matching TRBD1 (6 bases). The length of the CDR3 is 16 residues. V was trimmed by 1 base and J by 5 bases, leaving 15 bases between them. Germline V CDR1 and CDR2: SGHTA, FQGNSA. This CDR3 reads CASSLVPGTGNNEQFF. CDR3 DNA: TGTGCCAGCAGCTTAGTTCCGGGAACAGGGAACAATGAGCAGTTCTTC.

The CDR3 bases are TGTGCCAGCTTATCTCTAATCTCCTACGAGCAGTACTTC. Its translation is CASLSLISYEQYF. V gene TRBV5-6 combines with J gene TRBJ2-7; D is unresolved. Trimming took 7 bases from V and 0 from J, leaving 11 bases between them. The CDR3 consists of 13 residues. Germline CDR1 SGHDT, CDR2 YYEEEE.

The CDR3: CASSRGGFGNTIYF. As DNA, the CDR3 is TGTGCCAGCAGTAGAGGGGGCTTTGGAAACACCATATATTTT. The chain uses TRBV27 and TRBJ1-3; 7 positions agree with TRBD1. The J segment lost 3 bases and the V segment lost 5 bases, leaving 4 bases of the junction unmatched. CDR3 length: 14 residues. Per the germline V gene, CDR1 is MNHEY and CDR2 is SMNVEV (reference sequence).